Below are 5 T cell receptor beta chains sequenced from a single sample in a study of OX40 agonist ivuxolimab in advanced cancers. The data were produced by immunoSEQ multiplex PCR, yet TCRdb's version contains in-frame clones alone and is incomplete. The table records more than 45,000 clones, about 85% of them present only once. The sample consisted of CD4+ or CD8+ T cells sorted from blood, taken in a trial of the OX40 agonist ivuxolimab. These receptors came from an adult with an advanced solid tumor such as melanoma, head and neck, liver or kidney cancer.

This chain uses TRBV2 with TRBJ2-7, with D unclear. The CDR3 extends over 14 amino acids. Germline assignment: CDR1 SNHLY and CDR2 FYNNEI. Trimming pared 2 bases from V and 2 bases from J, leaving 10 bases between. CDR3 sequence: CASSEIRDAYEQYF. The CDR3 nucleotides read TGTGCCAGCAGTGAAATCCGAGACGCCTACGAGCAGTACTTC.

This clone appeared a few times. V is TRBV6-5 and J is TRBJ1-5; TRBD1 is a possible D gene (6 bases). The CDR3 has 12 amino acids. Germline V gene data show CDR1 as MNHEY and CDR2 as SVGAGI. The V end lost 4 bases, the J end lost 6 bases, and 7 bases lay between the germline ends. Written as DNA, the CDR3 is TGTGCCAGCAGTTCAGGGGCTCAGCCCCAGCATTTT. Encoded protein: CASSSGAQPQHF.

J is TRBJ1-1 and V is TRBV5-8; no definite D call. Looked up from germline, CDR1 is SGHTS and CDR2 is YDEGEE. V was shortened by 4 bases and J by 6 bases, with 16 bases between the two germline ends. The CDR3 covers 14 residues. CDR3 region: CASSTVDGRAEAFF. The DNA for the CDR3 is TGTGCCAGCAGCACCGTAGACGGGCGGGCTGAAGCTTTCTTT.

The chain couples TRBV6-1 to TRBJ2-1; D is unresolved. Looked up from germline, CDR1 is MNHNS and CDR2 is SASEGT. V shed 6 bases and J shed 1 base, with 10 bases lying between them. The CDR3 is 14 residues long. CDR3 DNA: TGTGCCAGCAGCCCCCTCTGGTCCTACAATGAGCAGTTCTTC. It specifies CASSPLWSYNEQFF.

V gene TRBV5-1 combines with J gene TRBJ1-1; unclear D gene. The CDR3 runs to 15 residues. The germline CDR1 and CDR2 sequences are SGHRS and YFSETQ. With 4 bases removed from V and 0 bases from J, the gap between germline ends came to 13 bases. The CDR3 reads CASSPSGEVNTEAFF. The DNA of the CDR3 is TGCGCCAGCAGCCCATCAGGAGAGGTGAACACTGAAGCTTTCTTT.